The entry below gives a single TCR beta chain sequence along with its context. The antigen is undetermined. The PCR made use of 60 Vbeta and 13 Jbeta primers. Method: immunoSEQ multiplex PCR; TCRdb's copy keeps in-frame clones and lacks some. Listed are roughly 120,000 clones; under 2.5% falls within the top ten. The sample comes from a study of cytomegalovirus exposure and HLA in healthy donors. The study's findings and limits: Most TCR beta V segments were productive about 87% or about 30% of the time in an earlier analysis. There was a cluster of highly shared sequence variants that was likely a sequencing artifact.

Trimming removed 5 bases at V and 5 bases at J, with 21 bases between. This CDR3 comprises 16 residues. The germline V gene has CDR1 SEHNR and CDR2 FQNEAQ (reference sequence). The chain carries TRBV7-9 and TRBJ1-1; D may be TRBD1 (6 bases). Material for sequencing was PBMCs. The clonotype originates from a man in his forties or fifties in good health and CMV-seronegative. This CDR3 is CASSRLTTGLSTEAFF. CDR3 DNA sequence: TGTGCCAGCAGCCGATTGACAACAGGGCTCTCAACTGAAGCTTTCTTT.